This T cell receptor beta chain originates from a study of response to subunit inactivated influenza vaccine. Trimming took off 6 bases at V and 2 bases at J, with 14 bases between the two ends. The CDR3 loop spans 14 amino acids. Germline-derived CDR1 and CDR2 are MNHEY and SVGAGI. This clonotype is medium-sized (0.01 to 0.1%) within its sample. TCRdb called the RT-PCR reads again in MiXCR, with one record for every CDR3 protein. The data contain more than 200,000 distinct CDR3 sequences, 10% to 15% of them singletons. The sequencing used non-naive T cells sorted from PBMCs, collected 14 days before vaccination. The V gene is TRBV6-5, the J gene TRBJ2-7; D tentatively fits TRBD1 or TRBD2 (5 bases each). The sequence was obtained from a middle-aged man who received an inactivated influenza vaccine. The CDR3 loop is CASSPGRDAYEQYF. The CDR3 DNA reads as TGTGCCAGCAGCCCCGGACGGGACGCCTACGAGCAGTACTTC.